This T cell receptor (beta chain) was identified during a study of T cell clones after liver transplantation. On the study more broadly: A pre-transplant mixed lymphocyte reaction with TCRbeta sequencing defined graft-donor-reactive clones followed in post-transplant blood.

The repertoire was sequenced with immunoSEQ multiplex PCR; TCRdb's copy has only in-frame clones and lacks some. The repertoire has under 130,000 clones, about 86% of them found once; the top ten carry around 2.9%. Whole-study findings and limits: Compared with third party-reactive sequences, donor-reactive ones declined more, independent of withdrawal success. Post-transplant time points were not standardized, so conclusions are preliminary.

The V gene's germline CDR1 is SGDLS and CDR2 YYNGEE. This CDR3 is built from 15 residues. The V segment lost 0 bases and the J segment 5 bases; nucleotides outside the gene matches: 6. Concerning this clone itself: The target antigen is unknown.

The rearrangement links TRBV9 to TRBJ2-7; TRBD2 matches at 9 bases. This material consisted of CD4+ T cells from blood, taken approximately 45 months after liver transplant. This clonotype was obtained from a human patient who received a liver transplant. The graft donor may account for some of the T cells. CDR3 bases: TGTGCCAGCAGCGTAGAAGGTAGCGGGAGCAACGAGCAGTACTTC. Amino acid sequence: CASSVEGSGSNEQYF.